This TCR beta chain was sequenced for a study of blood T cell repertoires in COVID-19. Some clones are missing from TCRdb's copy, which holds only in-frame ones; the method was immunoSEQ multiplex PCR. The table has about 170,000 clones, approximately 86% seen once. There are 13 residues in the CDR3. CDR1 and CDR2 (germline): LGHDT, YNNKEL (reference sequence). V lost 4 bases to trimming and J lost 4 bases, with 7 bases between them. The rearrangement links TRBV3-1 (or the pseudogene TRBV3-2) to TRBJ2-2; D is possibly TRBD2 (5 bases). The sequence was obtained from a man between 65 and 79 years old with acute or convalescent COVID-19. The sample comprised peripheral blood. CDR3 region: CASSRLSTGELFF. The CDR3 nucleotides are TGTGCCAGCAGCCGACTATCCACCGGGGAGCTGTTTTTT.